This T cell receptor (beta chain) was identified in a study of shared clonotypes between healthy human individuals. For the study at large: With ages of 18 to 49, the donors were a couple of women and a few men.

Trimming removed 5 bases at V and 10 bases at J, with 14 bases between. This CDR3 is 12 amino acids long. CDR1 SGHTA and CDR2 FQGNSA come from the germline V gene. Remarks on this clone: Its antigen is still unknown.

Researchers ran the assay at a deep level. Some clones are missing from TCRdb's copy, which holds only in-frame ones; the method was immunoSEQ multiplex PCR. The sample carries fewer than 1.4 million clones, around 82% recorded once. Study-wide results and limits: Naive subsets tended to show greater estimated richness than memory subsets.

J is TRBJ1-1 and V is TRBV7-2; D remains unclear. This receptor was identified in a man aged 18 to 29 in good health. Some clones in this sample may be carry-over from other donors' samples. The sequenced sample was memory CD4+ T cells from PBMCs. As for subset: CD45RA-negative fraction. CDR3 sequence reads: CASSKLNVGAFF. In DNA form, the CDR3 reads TGTGCCAGCAGCAAGCTTAACGTTGGAGCTTTCTTT.